This TCR beta chain was sequenced in a study of T cell repertoires in cytomegalovirus infection. The CDR3 is 15 amino acids. V was pared by 1 base and J by 3 bases, with 11 bases between. Germline V lookup: CDR1 SGHAT, CDR2 FQNNGV. This clonotype showed up just a few times. As yet, its antigen is unknown. The study's findings and limits: Within the response measured ex vivo, HLA-C-restricted CMV-specific TCR beta clonotypes were dominant.

TCRdb re-called the reads with MiXCR, one entry per CDR3 protein. This table has roughly 860,000 distinct CDR3 sequences, approximately 29% appearing once. This specimen consisted of cultured CD8+ T cells from PBMCs, obtained from culture after CMV antigen stimulation. This chain links TRBV11-2 with TRBJ2-3, with a weak D call TRBD2 (6 bases). This TCR was sampled from a human donor in good health (CMV status not recorded). Some clones in this sample may be carry-over from other donors' samples. The CDR3 loop is CASSLAGDLTDTQYF. The CDR3 bases are TGTGCCAGCAGCTTAGCGGGGGACCTAACAGATACGCAGTATTTT.